The 5 T cell receptor beta chains in this list originate from one sample, sequenced in a study of blood T cell repertoires in COVID-19. Assay: immunoSEQ multiplex PCR; the TCRdb copy retains only in-frame clones and omits some. The top ten clones hold around 2.8% of a sample with 250,000 or so clones, 91% of them seen once. Sequenced: PBMCs or T cells enriched from blood (not recorded which). The source of these receptors is a man aged 40-50 years who had been exposed to COVID-19.

In DNA form, the CDR3 reads TGTGCCAGCAGCGTGGGACTACCAGCCAAAAACATTCAGTACTTC. It encodes CASSVGLPAKNIQYF. This sequence joins TRBV5-6 and TRBJ2-4; 7 bases line up with TRBD2. J was trimmed by 0 bases and V by 4 bases; bases with no gene match: 4. The CDR3 contains 15 residues. Germline CDR1 and CDR2: SGHDT and YYEEEE.

The chain joins TRBV20-1 to TRBJ2-1, with D unclear. From germline, CDR1 is DFQATT and CDR2 SNEGSKA (reference sequence). CDR3 length: 11 amino acids. V lost 2 bases and J 7 bases, leaving 6 bases between the germline ends. CDR3 loop: CSARPRNEQFF. CDR3 bases: TGCAGTGCTAGACCCCGGAATGAGCAGTTCTTC.

This chain joins TRBV19 and TRBJ2-7; no clear D gene. Germline assignment: CDR1 LNHDA and CDR2 SQIVND (reference sequence). CDR3 size: 15 residues. The V and J ends lost 3 bases and 0 bases respectively, with 12 bases between them. CDR3 bases: TGTGCCAGTAGTATCGGCCCGGAGAGCTCCTACGAGCAGTACTTC. Translating gives CASSIGPESSYEQYF.

The chain recombines TRBV6-5 with TRBJ1-4; unclear D gene. CDR1 is MNHEY, CDR2 SVGAGI, per germline. The CDR3 covers 15 residues. The ends were cut back, 0 bases at V and 7 bases at J, with 12 bases in the middle. CDR3 sequence: CASSYSSGRIEKLFF. For the CDR3, the DNA is TGTGCCAGCAGTTACTCGAGCGGCCGAATTGAAAAACTGTTTTTT.

The chain uses TRBV4-2 and TRBJ2-5; D unresolved. The CDR3 covers 14 residues. V was pared by 0 bases and J by 5 bases, with 10 bases between. Germline-derived CDR1 and CDR2 are LGHNA and YNFKEQ. CDR3 DNA sequence: TGTGCCAGCAGCCAAGATCGTGCTAGGGAGACCCAGTACTTC. This codes for CASSQDRARETQYF.